This T cell receptor (beta chain) is drawn from a study of early T cells in non-severe SARS-CoV-2 infection. Overall study context: Unsorted whole blood bulk RNA was sequenced, with unpaired chains.

Unique molecular identifiers (one per individual cDNA molecule) were attached. TCRdb called the 5' RACE reads again in MiXCR, with one record for every CDR3 protein. The sample holds tens of thousands of distinct CDR3 sequences, roughly 6.6% seen once. General study results and limits: The matching step, a VDJdb search, favored anti-spike CD8 responses and missed private and CD4 specificities.

Concerning this clonotype itself: Its specificity is not known. A read error is possible here, since a much larger clone lies one base away.

CDR1 and CDR2 from the germline V gene are WSHSY and SAAADI. The CDR3 covers 13 residues. The V and J ends lost 3 bases and 7 bases respectively, with 11 bases between them. The sequenced sample consisted of whole blood. The chain joins TRBV10-2 to TRBJ2-3; D is uncertain. This clonotype was obtained from an adult who was a healthcare worker with PCR-confirmed SARS-CoV-2 infection or an uninfected control (not recorded which). The CDR3 DNA is TGCGCCAGCAGTGATTTGGGTTATTATACGCAGTATTTT. Translated, it gives CASSDLGYYTQYF.